These 10 T cell receptor beta chains originate from one sample sequenced in a study of T cell clonality in common variable immunodeficiency. Regarding the study as a whole: In common variable immunodeficiency, TCR beta chains reportedly carried fewer deletions and N-nucleotide insertions.

Produced via immunoSEQ multiplex PCR; TCRdb's table is partial and in-frame only. Found here are approximately 28,000 clones, no singletons; the ten largest cover roughly 3.2%. These receptors are not linked to any known antigen. Sequencing was performed on peripheral blood mononuclear cells. All receptors come from a human donor with common variable immunodeficiency.

There are a few counts of this clone. Coverage ceases 3 residues before the CDR3 finishes, and the germline J gene fills in the end. J is TRBJ2-5 and V is TRBV19; 8 bases match TRBD2. The V and J ends lost 5 bases and 6 bases, in that order; junction bases with no gene match: 14. The CDR3 has 16 residues. The V gene's germline CDR1 is LNHDA and CDR2 SQIVND (reference sequence). The chain's CDR3 is CASSPRGGMSNQTQYF. Incomplete CDR3 DNA: TGTGCCAGTAGTCCCCGGGGGGGTATGAGCAATCAGACC.

This clone was recorded many times. The read falls 3 residues short of the CDR3 end, and the missing part is taken from the germline J gene. The V gene is TRBV2, the J gene TRBJ2-1, with 7 nucleotides matching TRBD2. The CDR3 has 15 amino acids. V dropped 8 bases and J dropped 6; count of bases not matched to a gene: 13. Looked up from germline, CDR1 is SNHLY and CDR2 is FYNNEI. The CDR3 spells CASAGEGRISNEQFF. The sequenced CDR3 bases are TGTGCCAGCGCGGGGGAGGGGAGGATCTCCAATGAG.

This clone has a handful of counts. The sequence runs out 3 residues before the end of the CDR3; the remainder is reconstructed from the germline J gene. The chain uses TRBV7-9 and TRBJ2-7; perhaps TRBD1 as D (6 bases). From germline, CDR1 is SEHNR and CDR2 FQNEAQ (reference sequence). The CDR3 is 11 amino acids. Trimming stripped 7 bases from V and 5 bases from J, with 9 bases between. CDR3 DNA (partial): TGTGCCAGCACCTCAGGGGACGAG. Amino acids: CASTSGDE. The entire CDR3 is CASTSGDEQYF.

This clone has ten or more counts. From the germline J gene comes the end of the CDR3, since the read stops 3 residues before it. The chain joins TRBV19 to TRBJ2-5, with D tentatively TRBD2 (6 bases). The germline V and J ends were trimmed by 3 bases and 2 bases, with 13 bases remaining between them. CDR3 length equals 15 residues. Germline CDR1 LNHDA, CDR2 SQIVND (reference sequence). Incomplete CDR3 DNA: TGTGCCAGTAGTATGCGGGGAAGGTCGCAAGAGACC. The encoded protein is CASSMRGRSQET. From start to end, the CDR3 is CASSMRGRSQETQYF. The variable domain in full, completed from reference TRBV19 and TRBJ2-5, reads DGGITQSPKYLFRKEGQNVTLSCEQNLNHDAMYWYRQDPGQGLRLIYYSQIVNDFQKGDIAEGYSVSREKKESFPLTVTSAQKNPTAFYLCASSMRGRSQETQYFGPGTRLLVL.

There are many counts of this clone. The CDR3 region is CSVEEPASGYNEQFF. The CDR3 bases that were read are TGCAGCGTTGAAGAGCCGGCTAGCGGATACAATGAG. The gene calls are TRBV29-1 and TRBJ2-1; 7 positions match TRBD2. The read ends 3 residues early relative to the CDR3; the germline J gene fills the gap. This CDR3 region has 15 residues. The junction had 6 bases not matched to a gene; V was cut back by 0 bases and J by 4 bases. Germline-derived CDR1 and CDR2 are SQVTM and ANQGSEA.

This clone showed up many times. The CDR3 end lies 3 residues beyond the end of the read and is filled in from the germline J gene. The rearrangement uses TRBV19 and TRBJ2-2, with D tentatively TRBD2 (6 bases). The CDR3 consists of 15 residues. Germline V gene lookup returns CDR1 LNHDA and CDR2 SQIVND (reference sequence). V lost 3 bases, J lost 5 bases, and 13 bases lay in between. The sequenced part of the CDR3 DNA is TGTGCCAGTAGTATCCCCGGGACTGGAACCGGGGAG. This gives the protein CASSIPGTGTGE. In full, the CDR3 is CASSIPGTGTGELFF.

This clone was observed at least ten times. The observed sequence ends 3 residues before the CDR3 terminus, with the missing tail filled in from the germline J gene. This rearrangement joins TRBV29-1 to TRBJ2-3; D is tentatively TRBD1 or TRBD2 (6 bases each). The CDR3 has 14 residues. Germline V gives CDR1 SQVTM, CDR2 ANQGSEA. Deletions cut 6 bases from V and 1 base from J, with 14 bases between. CDR3 bases read: TGCAGCGTACGGAGGGACATCGGCACAGATACG. The encoded protein is CSVRRDIGTDT. The whole CDR3 is CSVRRDIGTDTQYF.

This clone occurred a few times. CDR3 in amino acids: CASSGTSGRDSYNEQFF. The covered CDR3 bases are TGTGCCAGCAGCGGGACTAGCGGGAGGGACTCCTACAATGAG. J is TRBJ2-1 and V is TRBV2, with 16 bases identical to TRBD2. Sequencing ends 3 residues short of the CDR3 end; the germline J gene provides the rest. The CDR3 length is 17 residues. Losses at the gene ends were 6 bases for V and 0 bases for J; bases not matched to a gene: 2. Germline CDR1 and CDR2: SNHLY and FYNNEI.

This clone came up a few times. The CDR3 reads CASSQTGDGQPQHF. The sequenced CDR3 bases are TGTGCCAGTAGCCAAACAGGGGATGGCCAGCCC. This chain joins TRBV19 and TRBJ1-5; TRBD1 matches 7 bases. Read data end 3 residues before the CDR3 end; the end is taken from the germline J gene. The CDR3 length is 14 residues. Germline-derived CDR1 and CDR2 are LNHDA and SQIVND (reference sequence). V dropped 6 bases and J dropped 7; count of bases not matched to a gene: 9.

Many counts were recorded for this clone. CDR3 sequence reads: CASSEQGSGYEQYF. The CDR3 DNA, read in part, is TGTGCCAGCAGTGAACAGGGTAGTGGCTACGAG. This chain uses TRBV2 with TRBJ2-7; TRBD1 might be the D (5 bases). The read ends 3 residues shy of where the CDR3 ends; the end is completed using the germline J gene. Germline values: CDR1 SNHLY, CDR2 FYNNEI. The CDR3 is made up of 14 amino acids. Trimming left V 2 bases short and J 3 bases short, with 11 bases between.